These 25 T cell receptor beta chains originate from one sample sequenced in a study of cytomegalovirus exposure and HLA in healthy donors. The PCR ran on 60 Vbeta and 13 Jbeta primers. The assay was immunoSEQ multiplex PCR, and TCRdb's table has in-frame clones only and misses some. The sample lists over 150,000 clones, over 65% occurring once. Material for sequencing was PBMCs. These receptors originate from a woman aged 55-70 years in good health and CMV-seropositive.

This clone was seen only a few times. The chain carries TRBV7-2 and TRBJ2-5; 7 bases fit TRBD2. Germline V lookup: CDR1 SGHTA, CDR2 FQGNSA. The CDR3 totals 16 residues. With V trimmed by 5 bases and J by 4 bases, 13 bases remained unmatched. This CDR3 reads CASSAHPRGVGETQYF. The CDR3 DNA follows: TGTGCCAGCAGCGCCCATCCTCGGGGGGTGGGAGAGACCCAGTACTTC.

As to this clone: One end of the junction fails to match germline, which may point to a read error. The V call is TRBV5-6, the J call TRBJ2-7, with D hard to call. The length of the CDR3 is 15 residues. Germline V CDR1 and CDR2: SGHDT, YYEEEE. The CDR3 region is CGSSSTDSYSYEQYF. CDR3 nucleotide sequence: TGTGGCAGCAGCTCTACAGATTCCTACTCCTACGAGCAGTACTTC.

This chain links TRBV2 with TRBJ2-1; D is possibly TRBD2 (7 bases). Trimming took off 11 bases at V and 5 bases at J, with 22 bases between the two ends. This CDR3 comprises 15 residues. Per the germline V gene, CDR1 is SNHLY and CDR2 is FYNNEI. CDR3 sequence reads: CARSGWGGRDNEQFF. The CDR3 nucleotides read TGTGCCCGATCCGGATGGGGGGGCCGGGACAATGAGCAGTTCTTC.

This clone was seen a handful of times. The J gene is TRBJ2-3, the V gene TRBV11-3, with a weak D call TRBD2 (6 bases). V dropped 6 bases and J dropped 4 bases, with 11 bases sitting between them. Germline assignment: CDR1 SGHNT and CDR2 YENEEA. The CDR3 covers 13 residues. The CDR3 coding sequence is TGTGCCAGCAGACGCAGGGAGGCAGATACGCAGTATTTT. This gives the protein CASRRREADTQYF. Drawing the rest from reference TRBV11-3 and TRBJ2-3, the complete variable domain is EAGVVQSPRYKIIEKKQPVAFWCNPISGHNTLYWYLQNLGQGPELLIRYENEEAVDDSQLPKDRFSAERLKGVDSTLKIQPAELGDSAVYLCASRRREADTQYFGPGTRLTVL.

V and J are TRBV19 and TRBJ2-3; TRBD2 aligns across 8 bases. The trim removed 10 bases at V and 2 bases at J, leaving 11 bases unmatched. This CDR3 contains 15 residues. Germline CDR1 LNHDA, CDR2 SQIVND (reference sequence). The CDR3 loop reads CAKKPGTRDTDTQYF. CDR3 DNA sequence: TGTGCCAAAAAGCCCGGGACTAGAGACACAGATACGCAGTATTTT.

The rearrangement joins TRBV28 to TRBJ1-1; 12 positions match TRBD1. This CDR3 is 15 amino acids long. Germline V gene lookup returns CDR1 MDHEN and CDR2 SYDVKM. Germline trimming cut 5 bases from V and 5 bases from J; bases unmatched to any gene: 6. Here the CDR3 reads CASSGGTGGRTEAFF. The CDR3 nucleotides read TGTGCCAGCAGTGGGGGGACAGGGGGCCGAACTGAAGCTTTCTTT.

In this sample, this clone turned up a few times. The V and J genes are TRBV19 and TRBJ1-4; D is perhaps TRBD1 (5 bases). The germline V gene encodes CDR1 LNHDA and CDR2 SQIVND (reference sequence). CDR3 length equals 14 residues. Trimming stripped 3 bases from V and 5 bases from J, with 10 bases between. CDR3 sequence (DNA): TGTGCCAGTAGTATTAACAGGAACAATGAAAAACTGTTTTTT. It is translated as CASSINRNNEKLFF.

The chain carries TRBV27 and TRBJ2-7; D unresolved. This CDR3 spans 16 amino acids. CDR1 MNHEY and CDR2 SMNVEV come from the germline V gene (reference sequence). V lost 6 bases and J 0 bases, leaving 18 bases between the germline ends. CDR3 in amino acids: CASSSSETWSSYEQYF. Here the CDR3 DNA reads TGTGCCAGCAGCTCCTCCGAGACATGGTCCTCCTACGAGCAGTACTTC.

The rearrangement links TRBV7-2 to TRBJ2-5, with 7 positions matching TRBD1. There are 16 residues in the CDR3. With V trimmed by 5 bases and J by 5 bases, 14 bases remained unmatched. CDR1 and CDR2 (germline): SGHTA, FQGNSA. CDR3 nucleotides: TGTGCCAGCAGCCCCGGTAGGGGGCACCAGTCCGAGACCCAGTACTTC. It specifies CASSPGRGHQSETQYF.

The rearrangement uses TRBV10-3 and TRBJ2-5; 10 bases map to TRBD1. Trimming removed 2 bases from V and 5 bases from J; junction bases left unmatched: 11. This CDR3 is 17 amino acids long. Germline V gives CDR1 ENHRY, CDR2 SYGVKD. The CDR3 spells CAISEERQGARWETQYF. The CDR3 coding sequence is TGTGCCATCAGTGAGGAGAGACAGGGGGCGCGGTGGGAGACCCAGTACTTC.

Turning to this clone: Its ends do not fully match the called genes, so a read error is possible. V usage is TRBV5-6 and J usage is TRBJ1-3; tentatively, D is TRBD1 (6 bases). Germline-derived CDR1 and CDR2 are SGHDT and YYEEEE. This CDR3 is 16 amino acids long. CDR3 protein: CASSSIGLQGGSTIYF. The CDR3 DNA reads TGTGCCAGCAGCTCGATAGGGTTACAGGGTGGAAGCACCATATATTTT.

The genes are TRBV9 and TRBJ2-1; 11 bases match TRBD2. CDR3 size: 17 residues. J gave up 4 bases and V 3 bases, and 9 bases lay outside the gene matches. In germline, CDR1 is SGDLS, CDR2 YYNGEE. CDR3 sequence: CASSDGSGGAGYNEQFF. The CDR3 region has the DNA TGTGCCAGCAGCGATGGTAGCGGGGGGGCAGGATACAATGAGCAGTTCTTC.

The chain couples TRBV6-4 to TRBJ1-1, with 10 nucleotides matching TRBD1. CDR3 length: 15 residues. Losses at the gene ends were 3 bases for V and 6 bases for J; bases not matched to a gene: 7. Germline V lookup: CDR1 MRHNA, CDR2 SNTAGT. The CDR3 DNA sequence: TGTGCCAGCAGTGAAACAGGGACAGGGGCATCTGAAGCTTTCTTT. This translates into CASSETGTGASEAFF.

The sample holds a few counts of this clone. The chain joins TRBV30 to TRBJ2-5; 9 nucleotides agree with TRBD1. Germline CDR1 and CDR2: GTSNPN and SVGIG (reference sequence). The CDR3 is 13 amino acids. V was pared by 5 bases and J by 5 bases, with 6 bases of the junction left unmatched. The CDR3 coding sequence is TGTGCCTGGTTACAGGGGGCTGACGAGACCCAGTACTTC. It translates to CAWLQGADETQYF.

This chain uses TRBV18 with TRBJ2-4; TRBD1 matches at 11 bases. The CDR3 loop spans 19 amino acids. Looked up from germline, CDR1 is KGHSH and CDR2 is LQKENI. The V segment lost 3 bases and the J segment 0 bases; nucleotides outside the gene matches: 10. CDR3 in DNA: TGTGCCAGCTCACCGAGTCAGGACAGGGGGCTGATAGCCAAAAACATTCAGTACTTC. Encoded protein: CASSPSQDRGLIAKNIQYF. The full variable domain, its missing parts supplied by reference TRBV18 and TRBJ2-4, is NAGVMQNPRHLVRRRGQEARLRCSPMKGHSHVYWYRQLPEEGLKFMVYLQKENIIDESGMPKERFSAEFPKEGPSILRIQQVVRGDSAAYFCASSPSQDRGLIAKNIQYFGAGTRLSVL.

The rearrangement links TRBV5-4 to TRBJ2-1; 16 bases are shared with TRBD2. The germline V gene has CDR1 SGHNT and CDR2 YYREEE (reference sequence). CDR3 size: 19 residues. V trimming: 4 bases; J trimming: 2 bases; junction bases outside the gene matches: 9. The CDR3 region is CASSPGTSGGAHTYNEQFF. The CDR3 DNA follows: TGTGCCAGCAGCCCCGGGACTAGCGGGGGGGCTCACACCTACAATGAGCAGTTCTTC.

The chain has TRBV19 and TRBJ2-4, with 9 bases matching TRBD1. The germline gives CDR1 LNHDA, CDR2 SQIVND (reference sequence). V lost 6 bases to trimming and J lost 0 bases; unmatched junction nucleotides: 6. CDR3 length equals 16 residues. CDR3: CASRDRGGQAKNIQYF. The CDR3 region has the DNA TGTGCCAGTAGGGACAGGGGAGGCCAAGCCAAAAACATTCAGTACTTC.

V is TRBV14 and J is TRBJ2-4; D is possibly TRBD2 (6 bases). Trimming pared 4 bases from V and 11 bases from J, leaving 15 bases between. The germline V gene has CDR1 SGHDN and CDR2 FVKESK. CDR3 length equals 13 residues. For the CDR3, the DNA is TGTGCCAGCAGCCTTCCAGGAGGGGCTGTTCAGTACTTC. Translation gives CASSLPGGAVQYF.

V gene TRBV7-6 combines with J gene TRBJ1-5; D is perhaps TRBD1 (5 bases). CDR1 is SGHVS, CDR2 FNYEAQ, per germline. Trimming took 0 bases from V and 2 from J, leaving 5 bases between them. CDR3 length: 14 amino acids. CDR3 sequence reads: CASSLAGGNQPQHF. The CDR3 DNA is TGTGCCAGCAGCTTAGCAGGGGGCAATCAGCCCCAGCATTTT.

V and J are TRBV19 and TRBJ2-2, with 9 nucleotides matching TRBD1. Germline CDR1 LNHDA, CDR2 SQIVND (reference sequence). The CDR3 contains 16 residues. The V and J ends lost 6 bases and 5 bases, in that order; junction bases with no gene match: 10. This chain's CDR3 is CASRAAGTGRTGELFF. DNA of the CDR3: TGTGCCAGTAGGGCGGCCGGGACAGGGAGAACCGGGGAGCTGTTTTTT.

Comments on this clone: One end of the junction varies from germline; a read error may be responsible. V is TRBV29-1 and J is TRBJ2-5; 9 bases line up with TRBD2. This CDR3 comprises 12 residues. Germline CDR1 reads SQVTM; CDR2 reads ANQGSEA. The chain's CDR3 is CSGELAGETQYF. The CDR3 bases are TGCAGCGGTGAACTAGCGGGAGAGACCCAGTACTTC.

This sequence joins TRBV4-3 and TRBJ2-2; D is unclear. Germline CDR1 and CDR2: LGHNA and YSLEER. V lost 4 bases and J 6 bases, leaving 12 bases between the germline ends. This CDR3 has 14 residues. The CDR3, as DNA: TGCGCCAGCAGCCCTCGCGAAAGTTCCGGGGAGCTGTTTTTT. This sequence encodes CASSPRESSGELFF.

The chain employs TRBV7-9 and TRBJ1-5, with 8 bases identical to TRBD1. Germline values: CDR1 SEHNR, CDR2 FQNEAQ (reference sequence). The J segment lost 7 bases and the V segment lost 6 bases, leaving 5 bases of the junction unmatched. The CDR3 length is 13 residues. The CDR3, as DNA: TGTGCCAGCAGGACAGGGGTCGGCCAGCCCCAGCATTTT. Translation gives CASRTGVGQPQHF.

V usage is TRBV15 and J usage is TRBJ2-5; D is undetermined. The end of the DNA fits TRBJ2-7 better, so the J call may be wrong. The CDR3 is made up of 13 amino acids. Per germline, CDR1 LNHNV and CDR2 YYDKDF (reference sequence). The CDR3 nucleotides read TGTGCCACCAGCAGAGACAGGTCCTACGAGCAGTACTTC. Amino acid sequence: CATSRDRSYEQYF.

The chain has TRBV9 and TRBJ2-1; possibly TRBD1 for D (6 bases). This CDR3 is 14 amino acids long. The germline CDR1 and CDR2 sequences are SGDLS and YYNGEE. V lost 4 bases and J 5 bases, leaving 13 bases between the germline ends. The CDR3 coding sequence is TGTGCCAGCAGCTCACACGGGACAAACAATGAGCAGTTCTTC. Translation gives CASSSHGTNNEQFF.